This TCR beta chain emerged from a study of Graves' ophthalmopathy and Graves' hyperthyroidism (dated by TCRdb to 2016 to 2019). Regarding the research as a whole: Hyperthyroidism was defined as stable when no progression to ophthalmopathy occurred within 18 months of follow-up. The study used TCR beta repertoire signatures to distinguish Graves' ophthalmopathy from Graves' hyperthyroidism and to predict progression to ophthalmopathy. In total, 135 blood samples were TCR-sequenced: fewer than 50 ophthalmopathy, around 75 hyperthyroidism and 17 hyperthyroidism-to-ophthalmopathy patients. To explore V-J signatures that separate ophthalmopathy from hyperthyroidism, a discovery set of more than 95 patients was enrolled, consisting of about 45 with ophthalmopathy and around 60 with stable hyperthyroidism. The independent validation cohort included 18 to 20 hyperthyroidism patients plus 17 patients who later progressed from hyperthyroidism to ophthalmopathy. In several hyperthyroidism patients, the T-cell repertoires found in thyroid tissue were compared with those found in blood. Following sample collection, hyperthyroidism patients were given methimazole at a starting dose of 30 mg daily, and ophthalmopathy patients were given high-dose intravenous methylprednisolone.

General conclusions and limits of the study: Among expanded thyroid clonotypes with frequency above 0.001, most also showed up in blood, which suggests that blood repertoires may reflect the thyroid immune response. The 13-signature model separated ophthalmopathy from stable hyperthyroidism with over 85% sensitivity and around 81% specificity in cross-validation, and 80%/75% in the test set. Sample size was not predetermined statistically, and investigators were not blinded to group allocation. In validation, the model predicted ophthalmopathy progression with 70.59% sensitivity and 72.22% specificity; 12 predicted patients were CT-confirmed with GO in a median of approximately 6.5 months.

For repertoire sequencing, TCR beta CDR3 regions were amplified from RNA transcripts. HTBI primers and the Qiagen OneStep RT-PCR kit were used in a first-round RT-PCR, which was followed by a second-round multiplex PCR, size selection and purification. Libraries were sequenced on an Illumina HiSeq2000 using paired-end 100 bp reads. As for the authors' bioinformatics: SOAPnuke was used to process the reads, removing any read that contained adapters or uncalled bases, had a mean Phred below 15, or lacked an exact match to the constant primer or identifier. COPE v1.2.5 was used to merge the high-quality paired reads. Clonotypes were defined as unique nucleotide sequences and were aligned to IMGT TRB V, D and J references using MiTCR v1.1. Analysis was restricted to V-J combinations with a frequency above 0.0001, which covered roughly 99% of repertoires. A TCR clonal expansion and chaos score per V-J combination was defined as the ratio of F50 clonal expansion to chaos observed in the TCRdist matrix. Welch's t-statistics and random forest were used to reduce features to about a dozen V-J combinations, which were fed into a naive Bayes classifier. The similarity between thyroid and blood repertoires was quantified using the Morisita-Horn index. TCRdb reworked the public reads: Q25 trimming with fastp, MiXCR clone assembly, productive beta chains retained. All rows with the same CDR3 protein become a single entry with the most common DNA and genes. For this entry, the V and J calls and clone size follow TCRdb and not the study's own pipeline. The sample profile shows around 1.1 million distinct CDR3 sequences; about 36% of them were found once. Of the sample, over 8.5% falls within the top ten clones.

Patients with hyperthyroidism were aged 18 to 65 years, had been newly diagnosed, and had a disease duration of less than 2 months. Patients with other autoimmune diseases, uncontrolled infections, pregnancy or lactation were excluded. Diagnosis was based on clinical symptoms, serum thyroxine, TRAb, thyroid ultrasound and orbital computed tomography. Total RNA was extracted using Trizol reagent, and RNA quality was checked on an Agilent 2100 Bioanalyzer. On this clonotype: The antigen it binds to is not known. It has no much larger one-base neighbor in the sample; base qualities were not kept.

The CDR3 starts with the cysteine, ends with the phenylalanine, and has 20 residues. Only the CDR3 region is kept as DNA, spanning 60 bases read in frame from base 1. CDR1 and CDR2, per the germline V gene, are MRHNA and SNTAGT. Trimming accounts for 2 bases at V and 1 base at J, while the number of junction bases matched to no gene is 16. The sequencing input was peripheral blood or thyroid tissue (not recorded which). This TCR was sampled from an adult man with Graves' hyperthyroidism. The chain couples TRBV6-4 to TRBJ1-5; the central 8 bases match TRBD1. The CDR3 is CASSDGWWSRGLSSNQPQHF. The bases read TGTGCCAGCAGTGACGGGTGGTGGAGCAGGGGGCTGAGCAGCAATCAGCCCCAGCATTTT.